This is a list of T cell receptor beta chains from one sample in a study of T-cell reconstitution after alpha-beta-depleted transplantation in children. Each CDR3 protein gets one entry after TCRdb re-called the PCR reads with MiXCR. The sample has 500,000 to 600,000 distinct CDR3 sequences; around 19% are singletons. The sample consisted of PBMCs from the stem cell graft donor, taken from the stem cell graft. Receptors originate from a human donor who donated a stem cell graft to a child with acute lymphoblastic leukemia. Both conserved end residues are part of each CDR3. Fields, in order: V gene, CDR3 length, J gene, CDR3 protein.

TRBV7-9	13	TRBJ2-3	CASSQDYTDTQYF
TRBV6-5	12	TRBJ2-7	CASRAGVYEQYF
TRBV11-2	14	TRBJ1-3	CASSSGGQGISEYF
TRBV19	12	TRBJ1-2	CASKARTGSYTF
TRBV11-1	14	TRBJ2-3	CASSFQGGTDTQYF
TRBV6-1	15	TRBJ2-2	CASSETAGYTGELFF
TRBV29-1	13	TRBJ2-7	CSGSRTGTDEQYF
TRBV7-3	16	TRBJ2-1	CASSPRMRADYNEQFF
TRBV5-1	15	TRBJ1-5	CASSPDGLSNQPQHF
TRBV13	15	TRBJ2-1	CASSEASGNYNEQFF
TRBV24-1	15	TRBJ2-1	CATSVGGTGDNEQFF
TRBV7-9	16	TRBJ2-1	CASSPQSGRGYNEQFF
TRBV7-9	14	TRBJ2-7	CASSLGRGPYEQYF
TRBV12-3/TRBV12-4	14	TRBJ2-5	CASSFWGGQETQYF
TRBV12-3/TRBV12-4	15	TRBJ1-1	CASSSRQGRDTEAFF
TRBV5-1	14	TRBJ2-1	CASSATGWADEQFF
TRBV6-5	19	TRBJ2-1	CASSYRPLHTGGYYNEQFF
TRBV6-1	14	TRBJ2-1	CASSPLRSDNEQFF